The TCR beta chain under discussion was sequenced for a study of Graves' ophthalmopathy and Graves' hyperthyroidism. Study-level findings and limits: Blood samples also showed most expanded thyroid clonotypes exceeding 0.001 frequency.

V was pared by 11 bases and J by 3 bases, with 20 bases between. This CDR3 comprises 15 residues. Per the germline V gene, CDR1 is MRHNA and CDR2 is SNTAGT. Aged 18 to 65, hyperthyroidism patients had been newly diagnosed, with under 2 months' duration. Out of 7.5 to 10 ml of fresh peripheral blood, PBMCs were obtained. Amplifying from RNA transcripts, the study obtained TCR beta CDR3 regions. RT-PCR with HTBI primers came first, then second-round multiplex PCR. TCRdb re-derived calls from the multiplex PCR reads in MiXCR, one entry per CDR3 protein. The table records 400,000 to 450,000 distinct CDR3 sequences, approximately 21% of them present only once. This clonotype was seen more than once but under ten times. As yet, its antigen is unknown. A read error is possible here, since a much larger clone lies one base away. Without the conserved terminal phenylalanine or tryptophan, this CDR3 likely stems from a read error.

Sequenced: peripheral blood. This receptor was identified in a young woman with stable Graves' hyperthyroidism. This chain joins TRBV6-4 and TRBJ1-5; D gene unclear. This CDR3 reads CASSRKPEHNQPQHL. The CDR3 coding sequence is TGTGCCTCCTCTAGGAAGCCAGAGCACAATCAGCCCCAGCATTTG.